A single sample is the source of the 5 T cell receptor beta chains below, sequenced in a study of graft-versus-host responses after intestinal transplantation. Their antigen targets remain unknown. Profiling relied on immunoSEQ multiplex PCR, and the TCRdb table lists in-frame clones only, not all of them. The sample includes tens of thousands of clones, roughly 89% of them seen just once. The input for sequencing was unstimulated CD4+ T cells sorted from spleen or lymph node cells, taken before intestinal transplant. These receptors came from a human donor who received an intestinal transplant.

The chain uses TRBV9 and TRBJ1-3; tentative D call: TRBD1 (6 bases). The length of the CDR3 is 15 residues. With 0 bases removed from V and 4 bases from J, the gap between germline ends came to 11 bases. CDR1 and CDR2 (germline): SGDLS, YYNGEE. CDR3 protein: CASSVALGAGNTIYF. In DNA form, the CDR3 reads TGTGCCAGCAGCGTAGCTCTGGGGGCCGGAAACACCATATATTTT.

This chain connects TRBV27 to TRBJ1-4; TRBD1 agrees at 9 bases. Germline CDR1 and CDR2: MNHEY and SMNVEV (reference sequence). This CDR3 contains 16 residues. Trimming removed 5 bases from V and 6 bases from J; junction bases left unmatched: 10. CDR3 coding DNA: TGTGCCAGCAGTCCGTCGCCGGGACAGGGTGATGAAAAACTGTTTTTT. As protein: CASSPSPGQGDEKLFF.

This chain uses TRBV6-5 with TRBJ2-7; 10 positions agree with TRBD1. Germline trimming cut 6 bases from V and 3 bases from J; bases unmatched to any gene: 8. Germline CDR1 is MNHEY and CDR2 is SVGAGI. The CDR3 loop spans 15 amino acids. The CDR3 loop reads CASRIRDRGNYEQYF. For the CDR3, the DNA is TGTGCCAGCAGAATCCGGGACAGGGGCAACTACGAGCAGTACTTC.

The chain joins TRBV4-2 to TRBJ1-3, with 11 bases matching TRBD1. The V and J ends lost 5 bases and 7 bases, in that order; junction bases with no gene match: 13. The CDR3 runs 17 residues. From germline, CDR1 is LGHNA and CDR2 YNFKEQ. CDR3: CASSAWTGGLRGNTIYF. CDR3 nucleotides: TGTGCCAGCAGCGCCTGGACAGGGGGCTTAAGGGGGAACACCATATATTTT.

The J gene is TRBJ2-3, the V gene TRBV6-5; 9 positions match TRBD2. The V gene end was trimmed by 5 bases and the J gene end by 2 bases; junction bases not matched to a gene: 2. CDR1 MNHEY and CDR2 SVGAGI come from the germline V gene. CDR3 length equals 14 residues. CDR3 residues: CASSTSGFTDTQYF. The CDR3 nucleotides read TGTGCCAGCAGTACTAGCGGGTTCACAGATACGCAGTATTTT.